These T cell receptor beta chains were read from a single sample in a study of blood T cells in healthy people across ages. TCRdb recomputed calls from the 5' RACE reads with MiXCR, one row per CDR3 protein. Here the sample spans more than 650,000 distinct CDR3 sequences, 20% to 25% being singletons. The sequencing sample was made of blood. The receptors derive from a man between 65 and 80 years old in good health. The CDR3 runs from the conserved cysteine through the conserved F or W. A D gene is named only where the DNA matches it firmly. Some rows mark clone size as missing; the rest say once, few, many or name a class of expanded clone.

.	TRBV6-5	few	TRBJ2-3	CASRAQPSTSTDTQYF	TGTGCCAGCAGGGCCCAACCCTCCACTAGCACAGATACGCAGTATTTT
.	TRBV12-3/TRBV12-4	.	TRBJ2-3	CASNLLGDTQYF	TGTGCCAGCAACCTCCTGGGAGATACGCAGTATTTT
TRBD1	TRBV30	few	TRBJ1-2	CAWTGGYGYTF	TGTGCCTGGACAGGGGGCTATGGCTACACCTTC
.	TRBV6-5	many	TRBJ2-3	CASSYSGGRLDTQYF	TGTGCCAGCAGTTACTCCGGGGGCCGGCTAGATACGCAGTATTTT
.	TRBV12-3/TRBV12-4	.	TRBJ1-6	CASSITGSSYNSPLHF	TGTGCCAGCAGTATTACAGGGAGCTCCTATAATTCACCCCTCCACTTT
.	TRBV20-1	.	TRBJ1-4	CSALQGRSEKLFF	TGCAGTGCGTTACAGGGAAGGAGTGAAAAACTGTTTTTT
.	TRBV3-1	.	TRBJ2-6	CASSQVSPGVGANVLTF	TGTGCCAGCAGCCAAGTTTCCCCAGGGGTTGGGGCCAACGTCCTGACTTTC
.	TRBV12-3/TRBV12-4	few	TRBJ1-2	CASRPRRISWGGYTF	TGTGCCAGCAGACCCCGCAGGATCTCATGGGGGGGCTACACCTTC
TRBD1	TRBV7-9	few	TRBJ1-3	CASSRPGQGAGNTIYF	TGTGCCAGCAGCCGCCCTGGACAGGGGGCAGGAAACACCATATATTTT
.	TRBV7-2	many	TRBJ1-1	CASSPIRGGITEAFF	TGTGCCAGCAGCCCCATCCGGGGGGGAATCACTGAAGCTTTCTTT
.	TRBV5-1	once	TRBJ2-1	CASSLPALVVYNEQFF	TGCGCCAGCAGCCTCCCGGCCCTAGTGGTTTACAATGAGCAGTTCTTC
.	TRBV18	.	TRBJ1-4	CASSPSYPWRGQLFF	TGTGCCAGCTCACCATCCTACCCGTGGAGGGGCCAACTGTTTTTT
.	TRBV13	few	TRBJ2-1	CASSLDRGRDEQFF	TGTGCCAGCAGCTTAGACAGGGGGAGGGATGAGCAGTTCTTC
TRBD2	TRBV20-1	.	TRBJ2-4	CSAILLAGKNIQYF	TGCAGTGCTATCCTTCTAGCGGGCAAAAACATTCAGTACTTC
TRBD1	TRBV24-1	few	TRBJ2-1	CATSGLPGTGTYNEQFF	TGTGCCACCAGTGGCCTTCCCGGGACAGGGACCTACAATGAGCAGTTCTTC
TRBD2	TRBV7-6	few	TRBJ2-1	CASSRSPSGRYNEQFF	TGTGCCAGCAGCCGATCCCCTAGCGGGAGGTATAATGAGCAGTTCTTC
.	TRBV4-3	many	TRBJ2-5	CASSQAGIAQETQYF	TGCGCCAGCAGCCAAGCTGGTATCGCCCAAGAGACCCAGTACTTC
TRBD2	TRBV11-2	.	TRBJ2-3	CASSFGRGATSTQYF	TGTGCCAGCAGCTTTGGGCGGGGGGCCACAAGTACGCAGTATTTT
.	TRBV5-1	few	TRBJ2-3	CASSLPPSATLRTDTQYF	TGCGCCAGCAGCTTGCCCCCGTCTGCCACCCTCCGCACAGATACGCAGTATTTT
TRBD2	TRBV7-3	.	TRBJ2-3	CASSLQGGRGTDTQYF	TGTGCCAGCAGCTTACAGGGAGGGCGAGGCACAGATACGCAGTATTTT
TRBD1	TRBV5-1	.	TRBJ1-3	CASSSDREAGNTIYF	TGCGCCAGCAGCTCCGACAGGGAGGCCGGAAACACCATATATTTT
.	TRBV4-2	.	TRBJ2-7	CASSQDGYLGVDEQYF	TGTGCCAGCAGCCAAGATGGGTACCTTGGGGTCGACGAGCAGTACTTC
.	TRBV5-6	.	TRBJ1-1	CASSFSQTEAFF	TGTGCCAGCAGCTTCTCCCAAACTGAAGCTTTCTTT
.	TRBV2	.	TRBJ1-2	CASSISNYGYTF	TGCGCCAGCAGCATCTCAAACTATGGCTACACCTTC